Below, 28 T cell receptor beta chains from the same sample are listed, as sequenced in a study of blood T cells in healthy people across ages. Primers used in a second PCR of about 7 to 11 cycles were a sample-barcoded 5' primer and a J-beta primer mix. Each CDR3 protein gets one entry after TCRdb re-called the 5' RACE reads with MiXCR. The sample lists over a million distinct CDR3 sequences, 42% occurring once. The sequenced sample consisted of blood. The receptor source for this set is a woman aged 18-35 years in good health.

This clonotype was seen a handful of times. V is TRBV14 and J is TRBJ2-7; perhaps TRBD1 as D (5 bases). This CDR3 has 14 amino acids. V was shortened by 1 base and J by 4 bases, with 11 bases between the two germline ends. Germline V gene data show CDR1 as SGHDN and CDR2 as FVKESK. CDR3: CASSQATAVYEQYF. The CDR3 DNA reads as TGTGCCAGCAGCCAAGCGACAGCAGTATACGAGCAGTACTTC.

The CDR3 bases are TGTGCCAGCAGTTCCCTCCTGGCGGGGGGGCTAAATGAGCAGTTCTTC. Translating it yields CASSSLLAGGLNEQFF. The genes are TRBV6-6 and TRBJ2-1; 9 nucleotides align to TRBD2. This CDR3 comprises 16 residues. V was pared by 4 bases and J by 7 bases, with 11 bases of the junction left unmatched. Germline loops: CDR1 MNHNY, CDR2 SVGAGI (reference sequence).

This chain uses TRBV20-1 with TRBJ2-3; D gene ambiguous. V lost 8 bases to trimming and J lost 5 bases, with 17 bases between them. This CDR3 spans 13 amino acids. Germline CDR1 reads DFQATT; CDR2 reads SNEGSKA (reference sequence). DNA of the CDR3: TGCAGTATACCGGAAAAGGCTGGAGATACGCAGTATTTT. This gives the protein CSIPEKAGDTQYF.

This clonotype has a handful of counts. This rearrangement joins TRBV20-1 to TRBJ2-3; D uncertain. Germline lookup yields CDR1 DFQATT and CDR2 SNEGSKA (reference sequence). The CDR3 totals 13 residues. The CDR3 DNA reads as TGCTCGGCCTGGGCAGATAGCACAGATACGCAGTATTTT. This gives the protein CSAWADSTDTQYF.

V gene TRBV11-2 combines with J gene TRBJ2-1; possible D gene TRBD2, 5 bases. V lost 3 bases to trimming and J lost 5 bases, with 17 bases between them. The CDR3 runs 16 residues. Germline-derived CDR1 and CDR2 are SGHAT and FQNNGV. CDR3 DNA: TGTGCCAGCAGCTTGACGACGGAGGCTTTCGACAATGAGCAGTTCTTC. It is translated as CASSLTTEAFDNEQFF.

This clonotype was observed a handful of times. This rearrangement joins TRBV27 to TRBJ2-7; D unresolved. This CDR3 spans 13 amino acids. The ends were cut back, 4 bases at V and 3 bases at J, with 10 bases in the middle. CDR1 and CDR2 (germline): MNHEY, SMNVEV (reference sequence). The CDR3 region is CASSSRPGYEQYF. The DNA of the CDR3 is TGTGCCAGCAGTTCGAGGCCCGGCTACGAGCAGTACTTC.

This clonotype was seen ten or more times. This chain uses TRBV5-1 with TRBJ2-7; possibly TRBD1 for D (5 bases). There are 15 residues in the CDR3. In germline, CDR1 is SGHRS, CDR2 YFSETQ. Trimming left V 1 base short and J 1 base short, with 12 bases between. The CDR3 DNA is TGCGCCAGCAGCTTGCGGCAAGGGGAATCCTACGAGCAGTACTTC. Protein product: CASSLRQGESYEQYF.

This chain links TRBV14 with TRBJ2-1, with D unresolved. The CDR3 covers 12 residues. CDR1 and CDR2 (germline): SGHDN, FVKESK. V was clipped by 1 base and J by 12 bases, with 10 bases between them. CDR3 DNA sequence: TGTGCCAGCAGCCAAGCGATCAGTGGGCAGTTCTTC. Translation gives CASSQAISGQFF.

The chain recombines TRBV10-3 with TRBJ2-1, with 10 bases fitting TRBD1. Germline trimming cut 4 bases from V and 7 bases from J; bases unmatched to any gene: 4. In germline, CDR1 is ENHRY, CDR2 SYGVKD. The length of the CDR3 is 14 residues. The CDR3 nucleotides are TGTGCCATCAGTGGGACAGGGGGGGGAAATGAGCAGTTCTTC. As protein: CAISGTGGGNEQFF.

This clonotype was picked up a small number of times. This chain connects TRBV10-3 to TRBJ1-1; the D gene is possibly TRBD1 (6 bases). This CDR3 is 14 amino acids long. The germline gives CDR1 ENHRY, CDR2 SYGVKD. Trimming stripped 11 bases from V and 0 bases from J, with 16 bases between. The CDR3 loop is CASSDSYLNTEAFF. CDR3 nucleotide sequence: TGTGCCTCGTCGGACAGTTACTTGAACACTGAAGCTTTCTTT.

This clonotype was observed a few times. This chain connects TRBV6-6 to TRBJ2-1; D is undetermined. The CDR3 totals 12 residues. The V end lost 8 bases, the J end lost 1 base, and 6 bases lay between the germline ends. Germline V gene data show CDR1 as MNHNY and CDR2 as SVGAGI (reference sequence). This CDR3 reads CASADSYNEQFF. CDR3 coding DNA: TGTGCCAGCGCGGATTCCTACAATGAGCAGTTCTTC.

J is TRBJ2-1 and V is TRBV29-1, with D maybe TRBD1 (6 bases). The CDR3 contains 11 residues. Germline V gene sequence: CDR1 SQVTM, CDR2 ANQGSEA. Trimming left V 7 bases short and J 4 bases short, with 8 bases between. The CDR3: CSAGQYNEQFF. CDR3 in DNA: TGCAGCGCCGGACAGTACAATGAGCAGTTCTTC.

Remarks on this clonotype: One base away lies a much larger clone, so this may be a sequencing read error. The J gene is TRBJ1-1, the V gene TRBV5-8; D is unresolved. CDR3 length: 14 residues. CDR1 SGHTS and CDR2 YDEGEE come from the germline V gene. The V end was cut by 4 bases, the J end by 4 bases, with 14 bases between. CDR3 sequence reads: CASSRGDGSTEAFF. For the CDR3, the DNA is TGTGCCAGCAGCCGGGGAGATGGGAGCACTGAAGCTTTCTTT.

The genes are TRBV4-1 and TRBJ1-6, with D possibly matching TRBD1 (6 bases). Germline-derived CDR1 and CDR2 are MGHRA and YSYEKL. CDR3 length: 15 residues. The germline V and J ends were trimmed by 1 base and 6 bases, with 10 bases remaining between them. CDR3 in DNA: TGCGCCAGCAGCCAAGTTCAGGGGATTAATTCACCCCTCCACTTT. Translated, it gives CASSQVQGINSPLHF.

The gene calls are TRBV7-9 and TRBJ2-5; D is ambiguous. This CDR3 is 13 amino acids long. Trimming removed 3 bases from V and 0 bases from J, with 5 bases in between. Germline V CDR1 and CDR2: SEHNR, FQNEAQ (reference sequence). Here the CDR3 reads CASSFSHQETQYF. The DNA for the CDR3 is TGTGCCAGCAGCTTTTCCCACCAAGAGACCCAGTACTTC.

Details on this clonotype: Lacking the conserved final phenylalanine or tryptophan, this CDR3 likely reflects a read error. The CDR3 loop is CASSPQGTNEQFI. DNA for the CDR3: TGTGCCAGCAGCCCACAGGGGACCAATGAGCAGTTCATC. The V call is TRBV7-3, the J call TRBJ2-1; 7 bases match TRBD1. The J segment lost 6 bases and the V segment lost 5 bases, leaving 4 bases of the junction unmatched. The germline gives CDR1 SGHTA, CDR2 FQGTGA. This CDR3 region has 13 residues.

The rearrangement joins TRBV11-2 to TRBJ1-5, with D possibly TRBD1 on 5 matching bases. Trimming cost V 1 base and J 5 bases, with 12 bases left between them. The CDR3 spans 15 residues. In germline, CDR1 is SGHAT, CDR2 FQNNGV. The CDR3 coding sequence is TGTGCCAGCAGCTTAGGGGGGACCAGCCATCAGCCCCAGCATTTT. This encodes CASSLGGTSHQPQHF.

The V gene is TRBV6-1, the J gene TRBJ2-7, with D possibly being TRBD1 (6 bases). This CDR3 comprises 13 residues. The V gene lost 5 bases and the J gene lost 4 bases, with 12 bases spanning the gap. Germline V gene data show CDR1 as MNHNS and CDR2 as SASEGT. The CDR3 loop reads CASSIQGRYEQYF. DNA of the CDR3: TGTGCCAGCAGTATACAGGGCAGGTACGAGCAGTACTTC.

The CDR3 spells CASSLARAVYNEQFF. The CDR3 DNA reads TGCGCCAGCAGCTTGGCCAGGGCGGTTTACAATGAGCAGTTCTTC. The chain joins TRBV5-1 to TRBJ2-1; the D gene is possibly TRBD1 (5 bases). The CDR3 totals 15 residues. Trimming stripped 0 bases from V and 4 bases from J, with 11 bases between. CDR1 SGHRS and CDR2 YFSETQ come from the germline V gene.

This clonotype was counted a few times. This chain links TRBV12-3 or TRBV12-4 with TRBJ2-7; 8 nucleotides line up with TRBD1. CDR3 length equals 13 residues. The V segment lost 6 bases and the J segment 7 bases; nucleotides outside the gene matches: 8. The CDR3 bases are TGTGCCAGCAGGGGGCTGACAGGGGAGGAGCAGTACTTC. Translated: CASRGLTGEEQYF.

The chain joins TRBV5-6 to TRBJ2-5; no definite D call. Near its end, the DNA agrees better with TRBJ2-7, so the J call may be wrong. The CDR3 runs to 18 residues. Per the germline V gene, CDR1 is SGHDT and CDR2 is YYEEEE. The CDR3 loop is CASSSTPRLSSTSYEQYF. The DNA for the CDR3 is TGTGCCAGCAGCTCAACCCCGCGACTTAGCTCAACCTCCTACGAGCAGTACTTC.

The chain carries TRBV11-1 and TRBJ2-1, with D possibly being TRBD2 (6 bases). This CDR3 spans 14 amino acids. The V end lost 1 base, the J end lost 9 bases, and 13 bases lay between the germline ends. The germline V gene has CDR1 SGHAT and CDR2 FQDESV (reference sequence). The CDR3 DNA is TGTGCCAGCAGCTTAGGTTGTGGAGGGAGTGAGCAGTTCTTC. Residues: CASSLGCGGSEQFF.

This chain links TRBV6-5 with TRBJ2-2; D could derive from TRBD1 or TRBD2 (6 bases each). There are 16 residues in the CDR3. V was trimmed by 0 bases and J by 4 bases, leaving 12 bases between them. Germline V gene sequence: CDR1 MNHEY, CDR2 SVGAGI. The CDR3 spells CASSYSRGRFTGELFF. The CDR3 coding sequence is TGTGCCAGCAGTTACTCCCGGGGGCGCTTCACCGGGGAGCTGTTTTTT.

This clonotype was counted between two and nine times. V is TRBV29-1 and J is TRBJ1-2; the D gene is possibly TRBD1 (5 bases). Germline CDR1 is SQVTM and CDR2 is ANQGSEA. Deletions cut 6 bases from V and 4 bases from J, with 12 bases between. The CDR3 has 12 amino acids. This CDR3 reads CSVGLTRYGYTF. In nucleotides, the CDR3 is TGCAGCGTGGGACTGACCCGCTATGGCTACACCTTC.

The rearrangement uses TRBV6-2 or TRBV6-3 and TRBJ2-3; D remains unclear. Looked up from germline, CDR1 is MNHEY and CDR2 is SVGEGT. V was cut by 5 bases and J by 1 base, with 13 bases left in between. This CDR3 has 15 residues. This CDR3 reads CASSAPPTRTDTQYF. As DNA, the CDR3 is TGTGCCAGCAGTGCACCACCCACACGCACAGATACGCAGTATTTT.

This sequence joins TRBV20-1 and TRBJ2-2; 9 bases match TRBD2. Germline CDR1 and CDR2: DFQATT and SNEGSKA (reference sequence). V was clipped by 6 bases and J by 5 bases; unmatched bases: 13. The CDR3 totals 16 residues. CDR3 protein: CSATSGGRAHTGELFF. CDR3 DNA sequence: TGCAGTGCGACAAGCGGCGGGAGGGCCCATACCGGGGAGCTGTTTTTT.

V usage is TRBV5-1 and J usage is TRBJ2-1; 9 positions match TRBD1. The CDR3 covers 16 residues. V gave up 3 bases and J gave up 4 bases; unmatched junction bases: 8. Germline V CDR1 and CDR2: SGHRS, YFSETQ. The CDR3 loop is CASSSTGGLSYNEQFF. In DNA form, the CDR3 reads TGCGCCAGCAGCTCTACAGGGGGCCTATCTTACAATGAGCAGTTCTTC.

A few counts support this clonotype. The chain couples TRBV20-1 to TRBJ2-3; 10 positions match TRBD2. The germline V gene encodes CDR1 DFQATT and CDR2 SNEGSKA (reference sequence). V was pared by 7 bases and J by 4 bases, with 5 bases of the junction left unmatched. The CDR3 sequence is 13 residues long. As DNA, the CDR3 is TGCAGTGTTATAGGACTAGCGGCAGATACGCAGTATTTT. Amino acid sequence: CSVIGLAADTQYF.